This T cell receptor beta chain was profiled in a study of cytomegalovirus exposure and HLA in healthy donors. Study observations and caveats: A later analysis showed that HLA-associated TCR beta chains had undergone more clonal expansion than equally common others. The investigators catalogued 160 or so TCR beta chains as cytomegalovirus-associated.

The CDR3 covers 15 residues. Trimming removed 3 bases at V and 13 bases at J, with 24 bases between. The germline V gene encodes CDR1 KGHSH and CDR2 LQKENI. Comments on this clone: Its antigen is still unknown.

The study ran its PCR with 60 Vbeta and 13 Jbeta primers. Profiled with immunoSEQ multiplex PCR; TCRdb holds only in-frame clones, not every one. The sample has around 130,000 clones, 82% seen once. The clonotype originates from a young woman in good health and CMV-seronegative. The sample comprised PBMCs. The chain employs TRBV18 and TRBJ1-2; D unresolved. CDR3 loop: CASSPSLVGPFKLTF. CDR3 DNA sequence: TGTGCCAGCTCACCTTCTCTAGTCGGTCCGTTCAAGCTCACCTTC.